This TCR beta chain was identified in a study of T-cell reconstitution after alpha-beta-depleted transplantation in children. CDR1 and CDR2 from the germline V gene are KGHDR and SFDVKD. The CDR3 runs 14 residues. The V segment lost 8 bases and the J segment 6 bases; nucleotides outside the gene matches: 8. The library targeted TCRbeta and was prepared with unique molecular identifiers. TCRdb called the PCR reads again in MiXCR, with one record for every CDR3 protein. Of about 400,000 distinct CDR3 sequences detected, over 20% appear once; the ten largest clones hold around 3.9%. The sample was PBMCs from the stem cell graft donor, taken from the stem cell graft. The origin of this receptor is a human donor who donated a stem cell graft to a child with acute myeloid leukemia. This chain uses TRBV24-1 with TRBJ2-3; 9 bases match TRBD2. The CDR3 DNA reads TGTGCCACCAATCCTAGCGGGAATCCCGATACGCAGTATTTT. Amino acid sequence: CATNPSGNPDTQYF.